A selection of T cell receptor beta chains follows, all from one sample in a study of blood T cells in healthy people across ages. MiXCR, run by TCRdb on the 5' RACE reads, gives a single entry per CDR3 protein. Among around 1,000,000 distinct CDR3 sequences listed, around two fifths were seen once. The sequenced sample was blood. The receptors derive from a young man in good health. The CDR3 runs from the conserved cysteine through the conserved F or W. The D gene is left open where the match is weak. A row's size may be missing; if present it is once, few, many or a size class.

>NA|TRBV27|TRBJ1-2|few
TGTGCCAGCAGTTTGACACAGGGACTCTGGGGCTACACCTTC
CASSLTQGLWGYTF
>NA|TRBV7-9|TRBJ2-3|NA
TGTGCCAGCAGCCAAATAACCACCTTAGGAGATACGCAGTATTTT
CASSQITTLGDTQYF
>NA|TRBV3-1|TRBJ1-2|NA
TGTGCCAGCAGCCCCCGGGGAGGACCCTCCTATGGCTACACCTTC
CASSPRGGPSYGYTF
>NA|TRBV27|TRBJ2-1|NA
TGTGCCAGCAGTTCCCCCGAGGGGGGGATTTACAATGAGCAGTTCTTC
CASSSPEGGIYNEQFF
>NA|TRBV27|TRBJ1-6|NA
TGTGCCAGCAGTTTAAGCAGTGCGGGATCACCCCTCCACTTT
CASSLSSAGSPLHF
>TRBD2|TRBV10-3|TRBJ2-5|many
TGTGCCATCAGCTTGACTAGCGGGGAAGGAGAGACCCAGTACTTC
CAISLTSGEGETQYF
>TRBD1|TRBV4-1|TRBJ1-1|NA
TGCGCCAGCAGCCGACCGCAGGGGGCCACTGAAGCTTTCTTT
CASSRPQGATEAFF
>NA|TRBV27|TRBJ1-5|few
TGTGCCAGCGGGGGGGGTGGTCAGCCCCAGCATTTT
CASGGGGQPQHF
>TRBD2|TRBV5-1|TRBJ2-7|few
TGCGCCAGCAGCGGGACTAGTCGCTCCTACGAGCAGTACTTC
CASSGTSRSYEQYF
>NA|TRBV25-1|TRBJ1-1|NA
TGTGCCACCTTAAGGGGGACGGACACTGAAGCTTTCTTT
CATLRGTDTEAFF
>NA|TRBV27|TRBJ1-6|few
TGTGCCAGCAGTTTTGAGGTGGCTTCCTATAATTCACCCCTCCACTTT
CASSFEVASYNSPLHF
>NA|TRBV3-1|TRBJ2-3|NA
TGTGCCAGCAGCCAAATAGGGCTAACAGATACGCAGTATTTT
CASSQIGLTDTQYF
>NA|TRBV7-2|TRBJ2-7|NA
TGTGCCAGCAGCCCCCGGGACAACTCCTACAATGAGCAGTACTTC
CASSPRDNSYNEQYF
>TRBD1|TRBV19|TRBJ1-5|NA
TGTGCCAGTAGTATGGGGACAGACGGTTATAGCAATCAGCCCCAGCATTTT
CASSMGTDGYSNQPQHF
>TRBD2|TRBV10-3|TRBJ2-4|NA
TGTGCCACCGATGACGGGACTAGCGGAGCCAAAAACATTCAGTACTTC
CATDDGTSGAKNIQYF
>NA|TRBV9|TRBJ2-3|NA
TGTGCCAGCAGCGAACGCACCGAGGACACAGATACGCAGTATTTT
CASSERTEDTDTQYF
>NA|TRBV12-3/TRBV12-4|TRBJ1-2|NA
TGTGCCAGCAGTTTTAAACGCTACGGGAACGGCTACACCTTC
CASSFKRYGNGYTF
>NA|TRBV9|TRBJ2-3|NA
TGTGCCAACAGCGCGGTCACAGATACGCAGTATTTT
CANSAVTDTQYF
>NA|TRBV12-3/TRBV12-4|TRBJ1-2|NA
TGTGCCAGCGGCCATGGGTTAGCTAACTATGGCTACACCTTC
CASGHGLANYGYTF
>TRBD1|TRBV7-9|TRBJ1-4|NA
TGTGCCAGCAGCTTAGCGCTCGCGGACAGGGGTGTGGGAGCTAATGAAAAACTGTTTTTT
CASSLALADRGVGANEKLFF
>NA|TRBV20-1|TRBJ1-1|many
TGCAGTGCTAGAGGGGGGAACACTGAAGCTTTCTTT
CSARGGNTEAFF
>TRBD1|TRBV12-3/TRBV12-4|TRBJ2-3|NA
TGTGCCAGCAGTTTGGACAGGGAGAGCACAGATGTGCAGTATTTT
CASSLDRESTDVQYF
>NA|TRBV24-1|TRBJ2-1|NA
TGTGCCACCAGTGAAAGTAGACAAGGGGTAGAGACCCAGTTCTTC
CATSESRQGVETQFF
>TRBD1|TRBV3-1|TRBJ1-1|NA
TGTGCCAGCAGCCAAGATGGACCGGGACAGGGGGCGGACACTGAAGCTTTCTTT
CASSQDGPGQGADTEAFF
>NA|TRBV7-3|TRBJ1-1|NA
TGTGCCAGCAGCTTAACCCAAGACACTGAAGCTTTCTTT
CASSLTQDTEAFF
>NA|TRBV6-5|TRBJ2-7|NA
TGTGCCAGCAGTTATAGGGAGTACAATGAGCAGTACTTC
CASSYREYNEQYF
>TRBD2|TRBV4-3|TRBJ2-1|few
TGCGCCAGCAGCCAAGTGCTAGCGGGGGAATATAGCTCCTACAATGAGCAGTTCTTC
CASSQVLAGEYSSYNEQFF
>NA|TRBV7-2|TRBJ2-7|NA
TGTGCCAGCAGCTACGTTTTAAGGGAGCAGTACTTC
CASSYVLREQYF
>NA|TRBV12-3/TRBV12-4|TRBJ1-4|NA
TGTGCCAGCAGATCGGGAGCAACTAATGAAAAACTGTTTTTT
CASRSGATNEKLFF
>NA|TRBV3-1|TRBJ1-5|once
TGTGCCAGCAGCCCGACCAAGACAGGTAATCAGCCCCAGCATTTT
CASSPTKTGNQPQHF
>NA|TRBV20-1|TRBJ2-7|NA
TGCAGTGCTACAACCCGGGACTCTGCCTACGAGCAGTACTTC
CSATTRDSAYEQYF
>TRBD1|TRBV19|TRBJ1-5|NA
TGTGCCAGTAGTATATACCGCGGACAGGGTGGCAATCAGCCCCAGCATTTT
CASSIYRGQGGNQPQHF
>NA|TRBV6-2/TRBV6-3|TRBJ1-2|NA
TGTGCCAGCAGCGGGGGGATTGGACGACGCTATGGCTACACCTTC
CASSGGIGRRYGYTF
>NA|TRBV12-5|TRBJ2-7|NA
TGTGCTAGTCCCCGTTTTTCTCCCGAGCAGTACTTC
CASPRFSPEQYF
>TRBD1|TRBV6-5|TRBJ1-1|NA
TGTGCCAGCAGCCCCGGGACAGGGCGATCTGAAGCTTTCTTT
CASSPGTGRSEAFF
>NA|TRBV5-6|TRBJ1-2|few
TGTGCCAGCAGCCGACAGGACATCTATGGCTACACCTTC
CASSRQDIYGYTF
>NA|TRBV7-9|TRBJ2-1|NA
TGTGCCAGCAGCTTAGCGAACGGTGAGCAGTTCTTC
CASSLANGEQFF
>NA|TRBV20-1|TRBJ1-2|few
TGCAGTGCTAGAGGCCGGGACAAAACTAACTATGGCTACACCTTC
CSARGRDKTNYGYTF
>TRBD2|TRBV29-1|TRBJ2-1|NA
TGCAGCGCCCCGGCACGGATAGCGGGAGGGGTTGATGAGCAGTTCTTC
CSAPARIAGGVDEQFF
>TRBD1|TRBV27|TRBJ1-1|few
TGTGCCAGCAGTTCCCACAGGGGGTCGGTGGTACGCACTGAAGCTTTCTTT
CASSSHRGSVVRTEAFF
>TRBD2|TRBV20-1|TRBJ2-1|few
TGCAGTGCCCTTCCGGGGGGGAGCCTCTACAATGAGCAGTTCTTC
CSALPGGSLYNEQFF
>TRBD1|TRBV14|TRBJ1-2|few
TGTGCCAGCAGTACTCAGGGGGATAACTATGGCTACACCTTC
CASSTQGDNYGYTF
>NA|TRBV28|TRBJ2-3|few
TGTGCCAGCAGCTACCAGGGCAGGGGTACAGATACGCAGTATTTT
CASSYQGRGTDTQYF
>NA|TRBV7-2|TRBJ1-3|NA
TGTGCCAGCAGCTTAGGGGGCAGCTCTGGAAGCACCATATATTTT
CASSLGGSSGSTIYF